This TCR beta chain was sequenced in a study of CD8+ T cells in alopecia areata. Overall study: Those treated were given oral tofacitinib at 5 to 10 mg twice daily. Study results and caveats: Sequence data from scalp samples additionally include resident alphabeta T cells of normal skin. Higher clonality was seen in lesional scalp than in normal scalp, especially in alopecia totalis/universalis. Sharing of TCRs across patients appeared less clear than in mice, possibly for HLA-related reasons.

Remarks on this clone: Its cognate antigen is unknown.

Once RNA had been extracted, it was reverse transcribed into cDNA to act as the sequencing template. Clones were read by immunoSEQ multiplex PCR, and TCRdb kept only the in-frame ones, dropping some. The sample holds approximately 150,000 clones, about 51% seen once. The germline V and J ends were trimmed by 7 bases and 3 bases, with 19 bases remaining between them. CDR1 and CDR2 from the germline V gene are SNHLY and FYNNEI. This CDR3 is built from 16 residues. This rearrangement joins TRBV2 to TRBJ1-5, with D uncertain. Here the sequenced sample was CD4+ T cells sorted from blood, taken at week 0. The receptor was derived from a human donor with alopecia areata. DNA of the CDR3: TGTGCCAGCACCCCCTTCACGGGCCGGAACAATCAGCCCCAGCATTTT. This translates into CASTPFTGRNNQPQHF.